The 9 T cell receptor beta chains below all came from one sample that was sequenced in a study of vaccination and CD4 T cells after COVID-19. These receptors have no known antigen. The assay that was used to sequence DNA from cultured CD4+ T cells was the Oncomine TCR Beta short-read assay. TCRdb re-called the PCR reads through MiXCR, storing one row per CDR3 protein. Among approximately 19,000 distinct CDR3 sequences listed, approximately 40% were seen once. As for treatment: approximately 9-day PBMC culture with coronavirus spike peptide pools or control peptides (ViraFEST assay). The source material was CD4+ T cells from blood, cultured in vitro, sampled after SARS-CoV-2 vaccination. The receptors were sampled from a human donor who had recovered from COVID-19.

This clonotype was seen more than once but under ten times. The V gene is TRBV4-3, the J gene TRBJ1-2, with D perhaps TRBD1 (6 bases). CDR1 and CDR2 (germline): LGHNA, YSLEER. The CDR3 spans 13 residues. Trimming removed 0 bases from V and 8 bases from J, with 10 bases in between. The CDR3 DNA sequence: TGCGCCAGCAGCCAAGATCCCACAGGGGGCTACACCTTC. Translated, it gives CASSQDPTGGYTF.

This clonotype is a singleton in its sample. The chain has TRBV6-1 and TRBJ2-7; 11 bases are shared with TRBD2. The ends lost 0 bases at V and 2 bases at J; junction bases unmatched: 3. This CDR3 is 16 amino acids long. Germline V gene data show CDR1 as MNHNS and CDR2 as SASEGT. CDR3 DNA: TGTGCCAGCAGTGAAGCGGTGACTAGCGGGGCCTACGAGCAGTACTTC. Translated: CASSEAVTSGAYEQYF.

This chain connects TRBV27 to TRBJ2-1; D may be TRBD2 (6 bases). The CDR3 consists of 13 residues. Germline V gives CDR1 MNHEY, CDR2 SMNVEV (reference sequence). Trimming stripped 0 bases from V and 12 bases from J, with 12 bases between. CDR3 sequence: CASSLSGAEGQFF. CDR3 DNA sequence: TGTGCCAGCAGTTTATCGGGCGCGGAGGGGCAGTTCTTC.

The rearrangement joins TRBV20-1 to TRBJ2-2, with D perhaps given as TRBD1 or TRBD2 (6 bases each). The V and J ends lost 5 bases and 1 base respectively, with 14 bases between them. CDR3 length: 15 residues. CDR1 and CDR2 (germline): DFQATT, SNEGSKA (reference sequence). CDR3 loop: CSAGGSGQNTGELFF. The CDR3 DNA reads TGCAGTGCTGGGGGGTCGGGACAGAACACCGGGGAGCTGTTTTTT.

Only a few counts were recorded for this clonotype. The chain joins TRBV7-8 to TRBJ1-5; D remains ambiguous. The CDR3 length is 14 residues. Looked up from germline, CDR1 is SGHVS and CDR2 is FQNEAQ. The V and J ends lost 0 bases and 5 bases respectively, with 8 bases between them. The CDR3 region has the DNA TGTGCCAGCAGCTTAGCGGAACCTGATCAGCCCCAGCATTTT. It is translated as CASSLAEPDQPQHF.

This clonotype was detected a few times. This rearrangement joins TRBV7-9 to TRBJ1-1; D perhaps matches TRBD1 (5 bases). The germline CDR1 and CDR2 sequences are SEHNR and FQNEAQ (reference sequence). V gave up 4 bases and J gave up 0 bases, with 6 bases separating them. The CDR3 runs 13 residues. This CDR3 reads CASSSGLNTEAFF. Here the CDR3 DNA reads TGTGCCAGCAGCTCGGGACTGAACACTGAAGCTTTCTTT.

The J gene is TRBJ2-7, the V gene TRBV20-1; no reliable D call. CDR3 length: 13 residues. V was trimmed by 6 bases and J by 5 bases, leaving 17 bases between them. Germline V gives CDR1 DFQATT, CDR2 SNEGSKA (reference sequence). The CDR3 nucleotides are TGCAGTGCACCCGTCACATCCTACCACGAGCAGTACTTC. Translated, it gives CSAPVTSYHEQYF.

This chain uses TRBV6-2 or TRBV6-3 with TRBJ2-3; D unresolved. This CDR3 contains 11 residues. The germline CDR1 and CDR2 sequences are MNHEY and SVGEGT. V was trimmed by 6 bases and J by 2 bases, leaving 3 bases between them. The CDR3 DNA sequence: TGTGCCAGCAGCCACACAGATACGCAGTATTTT. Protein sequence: CASSHTDTQYF.

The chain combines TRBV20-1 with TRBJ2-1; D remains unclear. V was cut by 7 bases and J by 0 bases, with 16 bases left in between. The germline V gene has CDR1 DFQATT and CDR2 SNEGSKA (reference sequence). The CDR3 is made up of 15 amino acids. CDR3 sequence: CSVAPRPNSYNEQFF. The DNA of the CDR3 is TGCAGTGTCGCCCCCCGGCCTAACTCCTACAATGAGCAGTTCTTC.